The sequence of this T cell receptor beta chain was determined in a study of shared clonotypes between healthy human individuals. Measured with immunoSEQ multiplex PCR; TCRdb has only the in-frame clones, and not every one. The data show around 2.3 million clones, approximately 94% seen once. Trimming left V 2 bases short and J 2 bases short, with 13 bases between. This CDR3 contains 15 residues. Germline-derived CDR1 and CDR2 are KGHSH and LQKENI. Points from the study as a whole: Apart from blood, nothing was sampled; tissue repertoires likely differ.

As regards this clone: What it binds is unknown. This sample also contains other DNA sequences that code for the same CDR3.

This rearrangement joins TRBV18 to TRBJ2-7; D not certain. The receptor comes from a man younger than 35 in good health. The sequencing input was naive CD4+ T cells sorted from blood. Indicated subset: CD45RA+ positively selected. The CDR3 here is CASSPTAGPAYEQYF. CDR3 DNA sequence: TGTGCCAGCTCACCAACGGCAGGACCCGCCTACGAGCAGTACTTC.